A single sample gave rise to the 20 T cell receptor beta chains below, sequenced in a study of glioma-infiltrating T cells. Using RNA template, CDR3s of TCR alpha and beta were amplified with iRepertoire arm-PCR. TCRdb re-called the multiplex PCR reads through MiXCR, storing one row per CDR3 protein. The data contain about 200,000 distinct CDR3 sequences, more than 25% of them singletons. The source material was glioma tissue, nonneoplastic brain tissue, or PBMCs (not recorded which). The receptor source for this set is a human donor with low-grade glioma or glioblastoma, undergoing nonglioma brain surgery, or in good health (not recorded which).

This clonotype occurred a few times. This chain uses TRBV28 with TRBJ2-5; D is uncertain. V was cut by 4 bases and J by 0 bases, with 18 bases left in between. CDR1 and CDR2 (germline): MDHEN, SYDVKM. CDR3 size: 17 residues. CDR3 amino acids: CASSSVTPYLDQETQYF. CDR3 DNA: TGTGCCAGCAGTTCTGTTACTCCCTATTTGGACCAAGAGACCCAGTACTTC.

Remarks on this clonotype: Just one base apart from a much larger clone, this may be a read error. The V and J genes are TRBV2 and TRBJ1-3, with D unclear. Trimming pared 9 bases from V and 6 bases from J, leaving 18 bases between. Looked up from germline, CDR1 is SNHLY and CDR2 is FYNNEI. The CDR3 sequence is 14 residues long. The CDR3 DNA reads as TGTGCCAGATCCGGACTTATGGGTATAAACACCATATATTTT. Translating gives CARSGLMGINTIYF.

This clonotype was seen a few times. The rearrangement joins TRBV5-1 to TRBJ2-5; D is unclear. The CDR3 has 14 amino acids. V lost 2 bases and J 1 base, leaving 9 bases between the germline ends. The V gene's germline CDR1 is SGHRS and CDR2 YFSETQ. The CDR3 bases are TGCGCCAGCAGCTTAGGTCGTACCCAAGAGACCCAGTACTTC. It specifies CASSLGRTQETQYF.

This clonotype was detected ten times or more. This rearrangement joins TRBV28 to TRBJ2-5, with TRBD2 identical over 8 bases. Per germline, CDR1 MDHEN and CDR2 SYDVKM. CDR3 size: 14 residues. V gave up 5 bases and J gave up 2 bases; unmatched junction bases: 4. This chain's CDR3 is CASSLSGGQETQYF. The CDR3 DNA follows: TGTGCCAGCAGTCTCTCGGGAGGGCAAGAGACCCAGTACTTC.

The CDR3 protein is CASSSAGGPHEQFF. The CDR3 DNA reads TGTGCCAGCAGCTCTGCGGGGGGGCCCCATGAGCAGTTCTTC. This rearrangement joins TRBV11-1 to TRBJ2-1; 9 nucleotides match TRBD2. V trimming: 4 bases; J trimming: 8 bases; junction bases outside the gene matches: 6. Per germline, CDR1 SGHAT and CDR2 FQDESV (reference sequence). The CDR3 is 14 amino acids.

The V call is TRBV10-3, the J call TRBJ1-1; TRBD1 matches at 10 bases. In germline, CDR1 is ENHRY, CDR2 SYGVKD. The CDR3 length is 17 residues. V shed 4 bases, J shed 4 bases, and the junction held 12 bases outside the gene matches. The CDR3 region has the DNA TGTGCCATCAGTGGGATCACCCTCGGACAGGGGGGCACTGAAGCTTTCTTT. As protein: CAISGITLGQGGTEAFF.

This clonotype was detected only a few times. The chain recombines TRBV29-1 with TRBJ2-7; weak D call: TRBD1 (6 bases). In germline, CDR1 is SQVTM, CDR2 ANQGSEA. The CDR3 contains 13 residues. V shed 7 bases and J shed 2 bases, with 15 bases lying between them. Written as DNA, the CDR3 is TGCAGCGCCTCCGGGACATTCGCCTACGAGCAGTACTTC. Translation gives CSASGTFAYEQYF.

This clonotype was found many times. The chain links TRBV7-6 to TRBJ2-3; 9 bases line up with TRBD2. The CDR3 is made up of 17 amino acids. Looked up from germline, CDR1 is SGHVS and CDR2 is FNYEAQ. V gave up 1 base and J gave up 1 base; unmatched junction bases: 6. CDR3 bases: TGTGCCAGCAGCTTAGTTGTTTGGACTAGCGGCACAGATACGCAGTATTTT. Residues: CASSLVVWTSGTDTQYF.

This clonotype was seen ten or more times. The rearrangement links TRBV6-2 or TRBV6-3 to TRBJ1-6; possible D gene TRBD1, 6 bases. Looked up from germline, CDR1 is MNHEY and CDR2 is SVGEGT. Trimming removed 7 bases from V and 6 bases from J, with 13 bases in between. The CDR3 has 14 amino acids. The CDR3 is CASNIQGANSPLHF. The DNA for the CDR3 is TGTGCCAGCAACATACAGGGAGCTAATTCACCCCTCCACTTT.

The rearrangement joins TRBV5-1 to TRBJ2-1; D ambiguous. CDR1 and CDR2 from the germline V gene are SGHRS and YFSETQ. Trimming pared 2 bases from V and 0 bases from J, leaving 15 bases between. The CDR3 is made up of 17 amino acids. CDR3 sequence (DNA): TGCGCCAGCAGCTTTAGGAATAGCACGAGCTCCTACAATGAGCAGTTCTTC. Amino acid sequence: CASSFRNSTSSYNEQFF.

In regard to this clonotype: At one of its ends the junction is not consistent with the germline gene, which may arise from a read error. The rearrangement joins TRBV12-3 or TRBV12-4 to TRBJ2-7; TRBD2 is a possible D gene (5 bases). The CDR3 is 12 amino acids. The CDR3 DNA reads TGTGTCAGCAGTTTGCCGGGATACGAGCAGTACTTC. Amino acids: CVSSLPGYEQYF.

Concerning this clonotype: A single base separates this from a much larger clone, so it may be a read error. The chain has TRBV5-8 and TRBJ2-5; perhaps TRBD2 as D (5 bases). The CDR3 is made up of 15 amino acids. V was trimmed by 1 base and J by 1 base, leaving 11 bases between them. CDR1 is SGHTS, CDR2 YDEGEE, per germline. The CDR3 reads CASSLRGTTQETQYF. Written as DNA, the CDR3 is TGTGCCAGCAGCTTGCGGGGAACAACCCAAGAGACCCAGTACTTC.

The genes are TRBV20-1 and TRBJ1-1, with D perhaps TRBD1 (6 bases). This CDR3 spans 13 amino acids. CDR1 and CDR2 from the germline V gene are DFQATT and SNEGSKA (reference sequence). The V and J ends lost 8 bases and 0 bases respectively, with 13 bases between them. Here the CDR3 DNA reads TGCAGTCCAAGGACAGTAGTGAACACTGAAGCTTTCTTT. It is translated as CSPRTVVNTEAFF.

This clonotype was picked up many times. The chain employs TRBV6-1 and TRBJ2-1; the match to TRBD1 covers 7 bases. J gave up 0 bases and V 6 bases, and 5 bases lay outside the gene matches. Per the germline V gene, CDR1 is MNHNS and CDR2 is SASEGT. The CDR3 loop spans 15 amino acids. DNA of the CDR3: TGTGCCAGCAGGCAGGGGGTAAGCTCCTACAATGAGCAGTTCTTC. Translating it yields CASRQGVSSYNEQFF.

This clonotype occurred many times. The chain joins TRBV29-1 to TRBJ2-1; D unclear. CDR3 length: 9 amino acids. Per germline, CDR1 SQVTM and CDR2 ANQGSEA. The germline V and J ends were trimmed by 4 bases and 9 bases, with 4 bases remaining between them. CDR3 sequence (DNA): TGCAGCGTTGGTGGTGAGCAGTTCTTC. This encodes CSVGGEQFF.

This clonotype was counted many times. The chain has TRBV19 and TRBJ2-7, with TRBD2 matching 8 bases. V gave up 2 bases and J gave up 2 bases; unmatched junction bases: 2. The V gene's germline CDR1 is LNHDA and CDR2 SQIVND (reference sequence). The CDR3 is made up of 14 amino acids. CDR3 bases: TGTGCCAGTAGTATACCGGGACTAGCCTACGAGCAGTACTTC. Its translation is CASSIPGLAYEQYF.

This clonotype was observed at least ten times. This chain connects TRBV7-2 to TRBJ2-1, with D possibly being TRBD1 (6 bases). V dropped 5 bases and J dropped 6 bases, with 20 bases sitting between them. The CDR3 covers 16 residues. CDR1 is SGHTA and CDR2 is FQGNSA in the germline V gene. CDR3 in DNA: TGTGCCAGCAGCCGCGGAACCGGGACAATTTCCAATGAGCAGTTCTTC. It yields the protein CASSRGTGTISNEQFF.

The chain joins TRBV19 to TRBJ2-1; the match to TRBD2 covers 12 bases. This CDR3 is 16 amino acids long. Germline assignment: CDR1 LNHDA and CDR2 SQIVND (reference sequence). V dropped 5 bases and J dropped 6; count of bases not matched to a gene: 8. As DNA, the CDR3 is TGTGCCAGTAGTCAATGGACTAGCGGGAATGCCAATGAGCAGTTCTTC. This encodes CASSQWTSGNANEQFF.

A note on this clonotype: Since a much larger clone is just one base distant, this may be a read error. The chain combines TRBV12-3 or TRBV12-4 with TRBJ1-3; a weak D match, TRBD1 (5 bases). This CDR3 has 14 residues. CDR3 sequence (DNA): TGTGCCAGCACCCCGGGGCGGTCTGGAAACACCATAGATTTT. It specifies CASTPGRSGNTIDF.

In this sample, this clonotype turned up a few times. The chain employs TRBV14 and TRBJ2-7; 10 bases fit TRBD2. The CDR3 spans 15 residues. V shed 10 bases, J shed 4 bases, and the junction held 13 bases outside the gene matches. Germline-derived CDR1 and CDR2 are SGHDN and FVKESK. Written as DNA, the CDR3 is TGTGCCAACTATCCCAGACTAGCGGGTCTTTACGAGCAGTACTTC. Its protein is CANYPRLAGLYEQYF.